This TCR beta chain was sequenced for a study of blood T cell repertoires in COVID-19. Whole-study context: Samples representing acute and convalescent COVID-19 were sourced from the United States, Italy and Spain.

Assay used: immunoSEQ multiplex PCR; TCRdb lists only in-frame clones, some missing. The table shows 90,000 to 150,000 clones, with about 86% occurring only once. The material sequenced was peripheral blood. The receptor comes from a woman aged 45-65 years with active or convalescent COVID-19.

The CDR3 DNA is TGTGCCAGCAGCGAACGACTAGCGGGGGGGTACAATGAGCAGTTCTTC. Its protein is CASSERLAGGYNEQFF. The chain links TRBV7-6 to TRBJ2-1; 14 positions match TRBD2. Looked up from germline, CDR1 is SGHVS and CDR2 is FNYEAQ. The CDR3 covers 16 residues. J gave up 4 bases and V 5 bases, and 4 bases lay outside the gene matches.